A single sample gave rise to the 30 T cell receptor beta chains below, sequenced in a study of shared clonotypes between healthy human individuals. Clones were sequenced by immunoSEQ multiplex PCR, and TCRdb holds only the in-frame ones, with some missing. The table lists 2 million to 2.5 million clones, just under 95% of them singletons, with about 0.41% in the top ten. Sequences were obtained from naive CD4+ T cells from PBMCs. As to subset: CD45RA+ positively selected. These receptors all come from a man between 18 and 29 years old in good health. Some clones in this sample may be carry-over from other donors' samples.

CDR3 in DNA: TGTGCCAGCAGCTTAGTTAGGGGGGGGGAGACCCAGTACTTC. Encoded protein: CASSLVRGGETQYF. The rearrangement joins TRBV7-8 to TRBJ2-5; perhaps TRBD2 as D (7 bases). Trimming stripped 1 base from V and 5 bases from J, with 11 bases between. Germline assignment: CDR1 SGHVS and CDR2 FQNEAQ. CDR3 size: 14 residues. The full variable domain, with the rest looked up from reference TRBV7-8 and TRBJ2-5, is GAGVSQSPRYKVAKRGQDVALRCDPISGHVSLFWYQQALGQGPEFLTYFQNEAQLDKSGLPSDRFFAERPEGSVSTLKIQRTQQEDSAVYLCASSLVRGGETQYFGPGTRLLVL.

The V gene is TRBV28, the J gene TRBJ2-3, with D perhaps being TRBD1 or TRBD2 (6 bases each). There are 15 residues in the CDR3. V was pared by 8 bases and J by 2 bases, with 17 bases between. Germline V lookup: CDR1 MDHEN, CDR2 SYDVKM. CDR3 region: CASSPRGRATDTQYF. The CDR3 region has the DNA TGTGCCAGCTCCCCCCGGGGGCGGGCCACAGATACGCAGTATTTT.

DNA for the CDR3: TGTGCCAGCAGTGTTGCGGTGATCACTTTCTTT. Protein product: CASSVAVITFF. The J gene is TRBJ1-1, the V gene TRBV25-1; D unclear. V was shortened by 4 bases and J by 12 bases, with 12 bases between the two germline ends. Germline CDR1 and CDR2: MGHDK and SYGVNS. The CDR3 has 11 amino acids.

The genes are TRBV11-3 and TRBJ2-7; D uncertain. CDR3 length: 15 residues. Trimming stripped 0 bases from V and 2 bases from J, with 11 bases between. The germline V gene encodes CDR1 SGHNT and CDR2 YENEEA. The CDR3: CASSLDWGPPYEQYF. The CDR3 DNA follows: TGTGCCAGCAGCTTAGATTGGGGTCCCCCCTACGAGCAGTACTTC.

About this clone: The same CDR3 also results from other DNA sequences found in this sample. This chain links TRBV5-4 with TRBJ1-1; D may be TRBD1 (6 bases). V lost 2 bases, J lost 0 bases, and 11 bases lay in between. This CDR3 contains 15 residues. The germline CDR1 and CDR2 sequences are SGHNT and YYREEE (reference sequence). The CDR3 protein is CASSLLDRMNTEAFF. The CDR3 DNA sequence: TGTGCCAGCAGCTTACTCGACAGGATGAACACTGAAGCTTTCTTT.

The rearrangement uses TRBV27 and TRBJ2-1; D could derive from TRBD1 or TRBD2 (5 bases each). The V and J ends lost 3 bases and 0 bases respectively, with 21 bases between them. Germline V gene lookup returns CDR1 MNHEY and CDR2 SMNVEV (reference sequence). CDR3 length: 19 residues. The CDR3 reads CASSFRRGPGSTSYNEQFF. DNA for the CDR3: TGTGCCAGCAGTTTTAGAAGGGGACCGGGTTCCACCTCCTACAATGAGCAGTTCTTC.

V is TRBV29-1 and J is TRBJ2-7, with D perhaps matching TRBD1 (6 bases). With 4 bases removed from V and 7 bases from J, the gap between germline ends came to 20 bases. This CDR3 contains 14 residues. From germline, CDR1 is SQVTM and CDR2 ANQGSEA. The CDR3 region is CSVAGDVLSWEQYF. The DNA of the CDR3 is TGCAGCGTTGCAGGGGACGTCCTCTCGTGGGAGCAGTACTTC.

The genes are TRBV11-2 and TRBJ2-7, with TRBD2 as a possible D gene (6 bases). CDR3 length: 15 amino acids. V lost 5 bases and J lost 0, with 14 bases in between. The germline gives CDR1 SGHAT, CDR2 FQNNGV. CDR3 region: CASSTTRTNSYEQYF. The CDR3 nucleotides are TGTGCCAGCAGCACCACCAGGACTAACTCCTACGAGCAGTACTTC. The full variable domain, rest sourced from reference TRBV11-2 and TRBJ2-7, is EAGVAQSPRYKIIEKRQSVAFWCNPISGHATLYWYQQILGQGPKLLIQFQNNGVVDDSQLPKDRFSAERLKGVDSTLKIQPAKLEDSAVYLCASSTTRTNSYEQYFGPGTRLTVT.

A remark on this clone: The sample has other DNA sequences that encode this CDR3 too. CDR3 DNA sequence: TGTGCCAGCTCGACAGACAGGAACACTGAAGCTTTCTTT. Protein: CASSTDRNTEAFF. The rearrangement links TRBV18 to TRBJ1-1, with a possible D match to TRBD1 (5 bases). V was shortened by 6 bases and J by 1 base, with 9 bases between the two germline ends. The CDR3 is 13 residues long. CDR1 is KGHSH and CDR2 is LQKENI in the germline V gene. The variable domain in full, with the rest retrieved from reference TRBV18 and TRBJ1-1, is NAGVMQNPRHLVRRRGQEARLRCSPMKGHSHVYWYRQLPEEGLKFMVYLQKENIIDESGMPKERFSAEFPKEGPSILRIQQVVRGDSAAYFCASSTDRNTEAFFGQGTRLTVV.

This sequence joins TRBV19 and TRBJ2-6; D is perhaps TRBD1 (5 bases). V lost 5 bases and J 0 bases, leaving 11 bases between the germline ends. Germline V gives CDR1 LNHDA, CDR2 SQIVND (reference sequence). The CDR3 consists of 16 residues. CDR3 sequence (DNA): TGTGCCAGTAGTCAGGGTATTTCCTCTGGGGCCAACGTCCTGACTTTC. Translation: CASSQGISSGANVLTF. Together with reference TRBV19 and TRBJ2-6, the CDR3 gives the full variable domain: DGGITQSPKYLFRKEGQNVTLSCEQNLNHDAMYWYRQDPGQGLRLIYYSQIVNDFQKGDIAEGYSVSREKKESFPLTVTSAQKNPTAFYLCASSQGISSGANVLTFGAGSRLTVL.

CDR3 sequence reads: CASTGWGRQGAMNTEAFF. The CDR3 coding sequence is TGTGCCAGTACCGGGTGGGGGAGACAGGGGGCTATGAACACTGAAGCTTTCTTT. This chain connects TRBV19 to TRBJ1-1; 10 nucleotides line up with TRBD1. Germline CDR1 LNHDA, CDR2 SQIVND (reference sequence). The V and J ends lost 7 bases and 0 bases, in that order; junction bases with no gene match: 14. This CDR3 has 18 amino acids. Full variable domain (outside the CDR3, taken from reference TRBV19 and TRBJ1-1): DGGITQSPKYLFRKEGQNVTLSCEQNLNHDAMYWYRQDPGQGLRLIYYSQIVNDFQKGDIAEGYSVSREKKESFPLTVTSAQKNPTAFYLCASTGWGRQGAMNTEAFFGQGTRLTVV.

The V gene is TRBV10-3, the J gene TRBJ1-4; maybe TRBD1 (5 bases). Germline CDR1 is ENHRY and CDR2 is SYGVKD. V was cut by 0 bases and J by 7 bases, with 12 bases left in between. The CDR3 has 15 amino acids. The CDR3: CAISESGVGSEKLFF. DNA for the CDR3: TGTGCCATCAGTGAGTCGGGGGTCGGAAGTGAAAAACTGTTTTTT.

This clone was observed a handful of times. This rearrangement joins TRBV18 to TRBJ1-1, with D possibly being TRBD1 (5 bases). Germline CDR1 and CDR2: KGHSH and LQKENI. Trimming removed 3 bases at V and 5 bases at J, with 13 bases between. CDR3 length: 14 residues. DNA for the CDR3: TGTGCCAGCTCACCTGGCAGGGAAGGAACTGAAGCTTTCTTT. Amino acid sequence: CASSPGREGTEAFF.

Here the CDR3 DNA reads TGTGCCAGTTCGACTAGCACCGACTTCGGAGAGACCCAGTACTTC. Translating gives CASSTSTDFGETQYF. This chain connects TRBV2 to TRBJ2-5, with 7 bases identical to TRBD2. Germline-derived CDR1 and CDR2 are SNHLY and FYNNEI. The CDR3 has 15 residues. V gave up 9 bases and J gave up 4 bases; unmatched junction bases: 14. Combining the CDR3 with reference TRBV2 and TRBJ2-5 gives the whole variable domain EPEVTQTPSHQVTQMGQEVILRCVPISNHLYFYWYRQILGQKVEFLVSFYNNEISEKSEIFDDQFSVERPDGSNFTLKIRSTKLEDSAMYFCASSTSTDFGETQYFGPGTRLLVL.

Turning to this clone: The junction differs from germline at one of its ends, possibly a read error. V usage is TRBV7-2 and J usage is TRBJ1-1; no definite D call. The germline V gene has CDR1 SGHTA and CDR2 FQGNSA. The length of the CDR3 is 14 residues. The CDR3 here is CASSLGGPGGKLNF. The DNA for the CDR3 is TGTGCCAGCAGCTTAGGGGGTCCAGGAGGGAAGCTGAACTTT.

This clone was seen a single time. Other DNA sequences in the same sample also yield this CDR3. The rearrangement uses TRBV9 and TRBJ2-1; 8 nucleotides agree with TRBD1. Unmatched junction bases numbered 0, after V lost 0 bases and J lost 1 base. The CDR3 is 15 residues long. Germline V lookup: CDR1 SGDLS, CDR2 YYNGEE. CDR3 loop: CASSVGTGSYNEQFF. The CDR3, as DNA: TGTGCCAGCAGCGTAGGGACAGGGTCCTACAATGAGCAGTTCTTC. The full variable domain, its missing parts supplied by reference TRBV9 and TRBJ2-1, is DSGVTQTPKHLITATGQRVTLRCSPRSGDLSVYWYQQSLDQGLQFLIQYYNGEERAKGNILERFSAQQFPDLHSELNLSSLELGDSALYFCASSVGTGSYNEQFFGPGTRLTVL.

In this sample, this clone turned up once. The chain couples TRBV7-2 to TRBJ2-1, with D tentatively TRBD2 (6 bases). This CDR3 is built from 16 residues. Germline V gene data show CDR1 as SGHTA and CDR2 as FQGNSA. Trimming left V 1 base short and J 0 bases short, with 10 bases between. CDR3 sequence (DNA): TGTGCCAGCAGCTTAGTAGCGGCGGGCTCCTACAATGAGCAGTTCTTC. Its protein product is CASSLVAAGSYNEQFF.

The chain recombines TRBV15 with TRBJ2-3, with 8 bases fitting TRBD1. CDR3 length: 16 amino acids. CDR1 and CDR2 from the germline V gene are LNHNV and YYDKDF (reference sequence). V lost 4 bases and J lost 3; bases outside the gene matches: 9. The CDR3 bases are TGTGCCACCAGCATTATCCGGGACAGGAGGACAGATACGCAGTATTTT. It is translated as CATSIIRDRRTDTQYF.

This chain uses TRBV4-2 with TRBJ2-5; D perhaps matches TRBD2 (5 bases). The length of the CDR3 is 15 residues. Per germline, CDR1 LGHNA and CDR2 YNFKEQ. V was pared by 1 base and J by 0 bases, with 9 bases between. The CDR3 nucleotides read TGTGCCAGCAGCCAAGGGACTCCAGACCAAGAGACCCAGTACTTC. This translates into CASSQGTPDQETQYF.

CDR3 sequence reads: CASSVRTGGNTEAFF. In DNA, the CDR3 is TGTGCCAGCAGTGTAAGGACCGGCGGGAACACTGAAGCTTTCTTT. The chain recombines TRBV27 with TRBJ1-1; no clear D gene. From germline, CDR1 is MNHEY and CDR2 SMNVEV (reference sequence). Between the trimmed V and J ends, which lost 5 bases and 1 base, there was a span of 14 bases. The CDR3 is 15 residues long.

This rearrangement joins TRBV18 to TRBJ1-3; 8 nucleotides agree with TRBD1. Trimming removed 3 bases from V and 0 bases from J; junction bases left unmatched: 4. Per the germline V gene, CDR1 is KGHSH and CDR2 is LQKENI. The CDR3 loop spans 16 amino acids. The CDR3 nucleotides are TGTGCCAGCTCACCTCAGGGGGCCTACTCTGGAAACACCATATATTTT. This gives the protein CASSPQGAYSGNTIYF.

This clone appeared once. The chain employs TRBV27 and TRBJ1-5, with 8 nucleotides matching TRBD1. Germline V gene data show CDR1 as MNHEY and CDR2 as SMNVEV (reference sequence). This CDR3 contains 16 residues. The ends lost 5 bases at V and 6 bases at J; junction bases unmatched: 12. Here the CDR3 DNA reads TGTGCCAGCAGTCCAAGCCGACAGGGGATGTTTCAGCCCCAGCATTTT. Translation: CASSPSRQGMFQPQHF.

The chain has TRBV7-8 and TRBJ2-7; a weak D match, TRBD1 (6 bases). Per germline, CDR1 SGHVS and CDR2 FQNEAQ. The CDR3 extends over 16 amino acids. V was trimmed by 1 base and J by 1 base, leaving 14 bases between them. The CDR3 here is CASSLGERRGSYEQYF. The CDR3 DNA is TGTGCCAGCAGCTTAGGAGAGCGCAGGGGATCCTACGAGCAGTACTTC.

The V and J genes are TRBV5-1 and TRBJ2-1; D remains ambiguous. V lost 0 bases, J lost 0 bases, and 10 bases lay in between. The CDR3 runs to 16 residues. Germline V gene lookup returns CDR1 SGHRS and CDR2 YFSETQ. CDR3 in DNA: TGCGCCAGCAGCTTGGTAGGTACCCCCTCCTACAATGAGCAGTTCTTC. Protein: CASSLVGTPSYNEQFF.

V usage is TRBV10-3 and J usage is TRBJ1-1; D possibly corresponds to TRBD1 (5 bases). CDR1 is ENHRY, CDR2 SYGVKD, per germline. CDR3 length equals 14 residues. V was clipped by 2 bases and J by 5 bases, with 12 bases between them. The DNA of the CDR3 is TGTGCCATCAGTGAGCTTGGGGCGAGGACTGAAGCTTTCTTT. Its protein is CAISELGARTEAFF.

The DNA of the CDR3 is TGTGCCAGCAGTTTAGCGGCAGGGGGTCCTTTCTTT. It encodes CASSLAAGGPFF. The chain uses TRBV28 and TRBJ1-1; 7 bases align to TRBD1. The CDR3 consists of 12 residues. V shed 2 bases and J 12 bases; nucleotides not matched to a gene: 6. Germline CDR1 reads MDHEN; CDR2 reads SYDVKM. Full variable domain (remainder filled in from reference TRBV28 and TRBJ1-1): DVKVTQSSRYLVKRTGEKVFLECVQDMDHENMFWYRQDPGLGLRLIYFSYDVKMKEKGDIPEGYSVSREKKERFSLILESASTNQTSMYLCASSLAAGGPFFGQGTRLTVV.

The chain employs TRBV5-1 and TRBJ2-1; TRBD1 is a possible D gene (6 bases). Germline assignment: CDR1 SGHRS and CDR2 YFSETQ. The CDR3 sequence is 15 residues long. V was clipped by 2 bases and J by 6 bases, with 15 bases between them. The CDR3 loop is CASSLVSGVGNEQFF. The CDR3 DNA follows: TGCGCCAGCAGCTTAGTGTCAGGGGTGGGCAATGAGCAGTTCTTC.

This chain connects TRBV11-2 to TRBJ2-2; 7 nucleotides line up with TRBD2. The CDR3 runs 14 residues. The germline gives CDR1 SGHAT, CDR2 FQNNGV. With 5 bases clipped from V and 8 bases from J, the junction kept 8 bases outside the gene matches. CDR3 sequence reads: CASSVTHGRGELFF. For the CDR3, the DNA is TGTGCCAGCAGCGTGACCCACGGGAGGGGGGAGCTGTTTTTT.

The rearrangement joins TRBV5-1 to TRBJ2-5; D is ambiguous. Trimming removed 4 bases at V and 0 bases at J, with 13 bases between. The CDR3 spans 15 residues. CDR1 is SGHRS, CDR2 YFSETQ, per germline. The CDR3 region has the DNA TGCGCCAGCAGCGGGCTATCTTATTACCAAGAGACCCAGTACTTC. It is translated as CASSGLSYYQETQYF.

This chain joins TRBV15 and TRBJ2-1, with a possible D match to TRBD2 (5 bases). Germline V CDR1 and CDR2: LNHNV, YYDKDF (reference sequence). This CDR3 has 15 amino acids. The germline V and J ends were trimmed by 1 base and 2 bases, with 9 bases remaining between them. CDR3 amino acids: CATSRGGIAYNEQFF. The CDR3 bases are TGTGCCACCAGCAGAGGAGGGATCGCCTACAATGAGCAGTTCTTC.